The rows below give T cell receptor beta chains drawn from one sample of a study of beta chain features in type 1 diabetes. Generated by immunoSEQ multiplex PCR, the TCRdb table keeps only in-frame clones and is missing some. Here the sample spans over 200,000 clones, approximately 10% being singletons. Sequences were obtained from naive CD4+ T cells from blood. The receptor set was obtained from a man aged 30-40 years with type 1 diabetes. Both conserved end residues are part of each CDR3. The D gene is left open where the match is weak. The listing skips clone size in some rows; elsewhere it reads once, few, many or a size class.

abundance,v_gene,d_gene,j_gene,CDR3nt,CDR3aa
NA,TRBV11-1,NA,TRBJ2-2,TGTGCCAGCAGCTTAATAGGGGACACCGGGGAGCTGTTTTTT,CASSLIGDTGELFF
few,TRBV5-1,TRBD2,TRBJ2-3,TGCGCCAGCAGCTTGGCCGCGGGGGGCACAGATACGCAGTATTTT,CASSLAAGGTDTQYF
NA,TRBV2,NA,TRBJ1-1,TGTGCCAGCAGTGACAGGGACACTGAAGCTTTCTTT,CASSDRDTEAFF
few,TRBV2,NA,TRBJ2-7,TGTGCCAGCAGGGGAGCTACTTTGTACCGCGAGCAGTACTTC,CASRGATLYREQYF
few,TRBV20-1,NA,TRBJ2-5,TGCAGTGCATTATCCGGAGAGACCCAGTACTTC,CSALSGETQYF
NA,TRBV7-2,NA,TRBJ1-2,TGTGCCAGCAGCCATGGGGGACACAACTATGGCTACACCTTC,CASSHGGHNYGYTF
NA,TRBV2,NA,TRBJ1-1,TGTGCCAGCACAAAAGGCGGGGGGAACACTGAAGCTTTCTTT,CASTKGGGNTEAFF
NA,TRBV28,NA,TRBJ2-2,TGTGCCAGCAGTTTATTAGGGGGTCCCGGGGAGCTGTTTTTT,CASSLLGGPGELFF
few,TRBV7-2,NA,TRBJ2-6,TGTGCCAGCAGCTTTGGTAGCTCTGGGGCCAACGTCCTGACTTTC,CASSFGSSGANVLTF
NA,TRBV27,NA,TRBJ2-3,TGTGCCAGCAGTTTTGCGGGGTTCACAGATACGCAGTATTTT,CASSFAGFTDTQYF
few,TRBV11-2,NA,TRBJ2-6,TGTGCCAGCACGCGACAAGTTGGGGCCAACGTCCTGACTTTC,CASTRQVGANVLTF
NA,TRBV30,TRBD2,TRBJ2-3,TGTGCCTGGAGAAGCGGGGGGGCATACACAGATACGCAGTATTTT,CAWRSGGAYTDTQYF
few,TRBV7-9,NA,TRBJ2-7,TGTGCCAGCACCCCTAGGCGGAGCTCCTACGAGCAGTACTTC,CASTPRRSSYEQYF
NA,TRBV7-3,NA,TRBJ2-5,TGTGCCAGCAGCTTTTTGGCTTCTCAAGAGACCCAGTACTTC,CASSFLASQETQYF
NA,TRBV5-1,NA,TRBJ1-5,TGCGCCAGCACAGGGGTAAATCAGCCCCAGCATTTT,CASTGVNQPQHF
few,TRBV30,TRBD1,TRBJ2-7,TGTGCCTGGAGCCCACTGACAGGGGAAGGAGCTGCGAGGCAGTACTTC,CAWSPLTGEGAARQYF
NA,TRBV27,NA,TRBJ1-3,TGTGCCACGGCGGCGAGCTCTGGAAACACCATATATTTT,CATAASSGNTIYF
few,TRBV18,NA,TRBJ1-4,TGTGCCAGCTCACCCGGGACAACAGAGGAAAAACTGTTTTTT,CASSPGTTEEKLFF
few,TRBV5-5,TRBD2,TRBJ2-3,TGTGCCAGCAGCCCGGGACTAAGACCCCCGTATTTT,CASSPGLRPPYF
few,TRBV29-1,NA,TRBJ2-7,TGCAGCGTGGCTGACGGGTCCTACGAGCAGTACTTC,CSVADGSYEQYF
few,TRBV9,NA,TRBJ1-6,TGTGCCAGCGGTGGGGGCCGGGATTCACCCCTCCACTTT,CASGGGRDSPLHF
few,TRBV5-6,TRBD2,TRBJ2-1,TGTGCCAGCAATCACCCTCGGGGAGGGTACAATGAGCAGTTCTTC,CASNHPRGGYNEQFF
NA,TRBV6-6,TRBD1,TRBJ1-1,TGTGCCAGCATTAGGGGGACAGGGGGCCGGACTGAAGCTTTCTTT,CASIRGTGGRTEAFF
few,TRBV11-2,NA,TRBJ1-3,TGTGCCAGCAGCTTAGTTCGCGGGGACACCATATATTTT,CASSLVRGDTIYF
few,TRBV28,NA,TRBJ1-5,TGTGCCAGCAGTGTTGGACTCGGACGGAGCAATCAGCCCCAGCATTTT,CASSVGLGRSNQPQHF
few,TRBV29-1,TRBD1,TRBJ2-5,TGCAGCGTGGACAGGGGGACGGGAGAGACCCAGTACTTC,CSVDRGTGETQYF
few,TRBV7-3,NA,TRBJ1-6,TGTGCCAGCAGCGAAACCGGGACACCCAATTCACCCCTCCACTTT,CASSETGTPNSPLHF
NA,TRBV2,NA,TRBJ1-2,TGTGCCAGCAGTGAAGGGTATGGCGGCTACACCTTC,CASSEGYGGYTF
NA,TRBV7-9,TRBD1,TRBJ2-1,TGTGCCAGCAGCGCCGGACAGGGGTCGGGAGAGCAGTTCTTC,CASSAGQGSGEQFF
few,TRBV7-2,TRBD1,TRBJ1-6,TGTGCCAGCAGTTGGACAGGGAGTAATTCACCCCTCCACTTT,CASSWTGSNSPLHF
NA,TRBV5-1,NA,TRBJ1-2,TGCGCCAGCAGCGGGGGGGACGGGCCTTATGGCTACACCTTC,CASSGGDGPYGYTF
NA,TRBV7-2,TRBD2,TRBJ2-1,TGTGCCAGCAGCTTAGTACTAGCGGGACACAATGAGCAGTTCTTC,CASSLVLAGHNEQFF
few,TRBV29-1,TRBD2,TRBJ2-5,TGCAGCGTTGCCCTAGCGGGGGTACGAGAGACCCAGTACTTC,CSVALAGVRETQYF
NA,TRBV5-4,TRBD1,TRBJ2-5,TGTGCCAGCAGCGAGGGACAGGGGGAGACCCAGTACTTC,CASSEGQGETQYF
few,TRBV27,NA,TRBJ2-6,TGTGCCAGCAGCCGGGGAACTGGGGCCAACGTCCTGACTTTC,CASSRGTGANVLTF